This T cell receptor (beta chain) was identified during a study of shared clonotypes between healthy human individuals. Whole-study results and caveats: With a few donors compared, roughly 5% of naive CD4 clonotypes were shared.

From CD4+ cells came CD45RA+ naive and CD45RA-negative memory subsets. A remark on this clone: Its cognate antigen is unknown.

Profiled with immunoSEQ multiplex PCR; TCRdb holds only in-frame clones, not every one. The table lists millions of clones, 85% to 95% of them singletons. The CDR3 is 13 residues long. Germline V gene data show CDR1 as SGHAT and CDR2 as FQNNGV. V gave up 3 bases and J gave up 6 bases, with 11 bases separating them. The receptor comes from a man younger than 35 in good health. Material: naive CD4+ T cells sorted from blood. Described subset: CD45RA+ positively selected. The chain uses TRBV11-2 and TRBJ1-2; perhaps TRBD1 as D (6 bases). CDR3 loop: CASSFIGQNGYTF. For the CDR3, the DNA is TGTGCCAGCAGCTTTATAGGACAGAATGGCTACACCTTC.